This T cell receptor beta chain was recorded in a study of blood T cell repertoires in COVID-19. As for the study in general: Nucleic acid was either cDNA or gDNA, and it came from T cells, B-cell-depleted T cells, or PBMCs.

Germline lookup yields CDR1 SGHNT and CDR2 YYREEE (reference sequence). V lost 2 bases to trimming and J lost 2 bases, with 14 bases between them. The CDR3 has 16 amino acids. Sequencing was performed with immunoSEQ multiplex PCR; in TCRdb, only in-frame clones are kept and a portion is missing. The sample holds some 78,000 clones, about 90% seen once. This clonotype was obtained from a woman aged 45-60 years in a cohort sampled during active COVID-19. This sequence joins TRBV5-4 and TRBJ2-4; D might be TRBD1 (5 bases). Source material: peripheral blood. This chain's CDR3 is CASSFSTGRTKNIQYF. CDR3 coding DNA: TGTGCCAGCAGCTTTAGTACAGGCCGCACCAAAAACATTCAGTACTTC.